The clone carrying this TCR beta chain was counted a single time. Its antigen is still unknown. This record comes from a study of T cell responses to AZD1222 COVID-19 vaccine. Here immunoSEQ multiplex PCR was the method, and the copy in TCRdb shows in-frame clones only, minus some. This table holds around 110,000 clones, less than 95% found once. Whole-study findings and limits: Unmutated variant regions are reportedly targeted by nearly half of spike-specific TCRs. Increased Spike-specific TCR breadth and depth were observed after two AZD1222 doses. Among AZD1222 vaccinees, only 5 to 7 were seropositive at baseline.

The germline V gene has CDR1 LNHDA and CDR2 SQIVND (reference sequence). This CDR3 spans 17 amino acids. After removal of 7 bases from V and 0 bases from J, the junction contained 13 bases not matched to a gene. The clonotype comes from an adult who received the AZD1222 COVID-19 vaccine. J is TRBJ1-1 and V is TRBV19; 8 bases map to TRBD1. Sequences were derived from peripheral blood, sampled 28 days after the second AZD1222 dose. The CDR3 nucleotides are TGTGCCAGTACGTTGCGTCAGGGGGCTCCCATGAACACTGAAGCTTTCTTT. This translates into CASTLRQGAPMNTEAFF.